A single sample gave rise to the 9 T cell receptor beta chains below, sequenced in a study of cytomegalovirus exposure and HLA in healthy donors. 13 Jbeta primers and 60 Vbeta primers were used for the PCR. The assay was immunoSEQ multiplex PCR, and TCRdb's table has in-frame clones only and misses some. Counted here are 210,000 or so clones, over 65% occurring once; the ten biggest clones make up 0.55% to 0.75%. Sequencing used PBMCs. The receptors shown here come from a man between 18 and 29 years old in good health and CMV-seronegative.

This clone appeared a few times. V gene TRBV6-6 combines with J gene TRBJ1-1; unclear D gene. Germline loops: CDR1 MNHNY, CDR2 SVGAGI (reference sequence). CDR3 length equals 14 residues. Trimming removed 5 bases from V and 0 bases from J, with 10 bases in between. The DNA for the CDR3 is TGTGCCAGCAGTCGCGGGTCCATGAACACTGAAGCTTTCTTT. This encodes CASSRGSMNTEAFF.

V is TRBV15 and J is TRBJ2-1; 8 bases map to TRBD2. The CDR3 has 17 amino acids. Germline values: CDR1 LNHNV, CDR2 YYDKDF (reference sequence). V was clipped by 1 base and J by 8 bases; unmatched bases: 13. CDR3: CATSRGGTRALLDEQFF. The CDR3 bases are TGTGCCACCAGCAGAGGGGGGACTAGAGCCTTATTAGATGAGCAGTTCTTC.

The chain couples TRBV21-1 to TRBJ2-2; the table calls TRBD2, which could not be checked here. TRBV21-1 is described as a pseudogene. This CDR3 spans 22 amino acids. CDR3: CASSKAGVGRDHSGRAPGELFF. Here the CDR3 DNA reads TGTGCCAGCAGCAAAGCGGGGGTCGGGAGGGACCATAGCGGGAGGGCCCCCGGGGAGCTGTTTTTT.

This rearrangement joins TRBV6-1 to TRBJ2-7, with a possible D match to TRBD2 (5 bases). V dropped 6 bases and J dropped 4 bases, with 16 bases sitting between them. CDR1 is MNHNS, CDR2 SASEGT, per germline. The CDR3 covers 14 residues. CDR3 DNA: TGTGCCAGCAGAACCGGGATTCCGAAGTACGAGCAGTACTTC. Translated: CASRTGIPKYEQYF.

As for this clone: The junction departs from the called germline gene at one end, perhaps through a read error. The chain carries TRBV20-1 and TRBJ1-2; no definite D call. This CDR3 has 10 residues. CDR1 is DFQATT and CDR2 is SNEGSKA in the germline V gene (reference sequence). Here the CDR3 reads CSARVGEIAF. For the CDR3, the DNA is TGCAGTGCTAGAGTGGGAGAGATCGCCTTC.

This clone has a single count. Other DNA sequences within the sample encode an identical CDR3. The chain employs TRBV7-8 and TRBJ2-7, with D perhaps matching TRBD2 (6 bases). The V end lost 1 base, the J end lost 0 bases, and 10 bases lay between the germline ends. The CDR3 is 15 residues long. Looked up from germline, CDR1 is SGHVS and CDR2 is FQNEAQ. This CDR3 is CASSLGLAFSYEQYF. The DNA for the CDR3 is TGTGCCAGCAGCTTAGGTCTAGCGTTCTCCTACGAGCAGTACTTC.

A few counts support this clone. The chain is built from TRBV11-2 and TRBJ2-7; TRBD1 agrees at 9 bases. Germline V gives CDR1 SGHAT, CDR2 FQNNGV. The CDR3 sequence is 15 residues long. Losses at the gene ends were 5 bases for V and 0 bases for J; bases not matched to a gene: 5. This CDR3 is CASSDLTGGSYEQYF. The CDR3 DNA sequence: TGTGCCAGCAGCGACCTGACAGGGGGCTCCTACGAGCAGTACTTC.

V is TRBV28 and J is TRBJ1-5; a weak D match, TRBD1 (5 bases). The germline V gene encodes CDR1 MDHEN and CDR2 SYDVKM. V lost 8 bases to trimming and J lost 5 bases, with 16 bases between them. The CDR3 contains 14 residues. The CDR3: CASLPGTGYQPQHF. The CDR3 nucleotides are TGTGCCAGCCTCCCAGGAACAGGTTATCAGCCCCAGCATTTT.

This clone was observed a handful of times. The V call is TRBV14, the J call TRBJ1-2; D ambiguous. Germline CDR1 is SGHDN and CDR2 is FVKESK. This CDR3 comprises 12 residues. Trimming removed 4 bases at V and 8 bases at J, with 11 bases between. CDR3: CASSPFGVGYTF. CDR3 nucleotide sequence: TGTGCCAGCAGCCCCTTCGGGGTCGGCTACACCTTC.